The clone carrying this TCR beta chain has only a few counts. What it binds is not known. This entry belongs to a study of T cells in Graves' hyperthyroidism and ophthalmopathy. The study, taken as a whole, reports: Blood also showed most of the thyroid clonotypes that were expanded above 0.001.

Germline CDR1 and CDR2: LNHDA and SQIVND (reference sequence). With 6 bases clipped from V and 2 bases from J, the junction kept 5 bases outside the gene matches. This CDR3 has 15 amino acids. TCR beta CDR3 sequences were amplified from RNA transcripts. Primed by the HTBI set, a first-round RT-PCR was run on the TCR CDR3. TCRdb analysed the multiplex PCR reads with MiXCR anew, one entry per CDR3 protein. The data hold 500,000 to 600,000 distinct CDR3 sequences, with about 20% observed a single time. Patients with uncontrolled infections, other autoimmune diseases, pregnancy or lactation were excluded.

This TCR derives from a man aged 35-49 years with Graves' ophthalmopathy. Input material: blood. This chain links TRBV19 with TRBJ2-3; 10 bases line up with TRBD2. The CDR3 DNA reads as TGTGCCAGTAGAAAGCTAGCGGGGGACACAGATACGCAGTATTTT. Translating it yields CASRKLAGDTDTQYF.